This entry lists 8 T cell receptor beta chains sequenced from one sample in a study of blood T cell repertoires in COVID-19. Generated by immunoSEQ multiplex PCR, the TCRdb table keeps only in-frame clones and is missing some. Of about 180,000 clones listed, roughly 87% were seen once; the top ten hold 1% to 1.5%. Sequenced material: PBMCs or T cells enriched from blood (not recorded which). The receptor source for this set is a human donor with acute COVID-19. The donor label of this sample is uncertain.

The genes are TRBV15 and TRBJ1-4; D call uncertain. Per the germline V gene, CDR1 is LNHNV and CDR2 is YYDKDF (reference sequence). CDR3 length equals 13 residues. Trimming removed 7 bases from V and 0 bases from J, with 6 bases in between. The CDR3 is CATTLATNEKLFF. CDR3 nucleotide sequence: TGTGCCACCACCCTCGCAACTAATGAAAAACTGTTTTTT.

V is TRBV2 and J is TRBJ2-7; the match to TRBD1 covers 7 bases. The CDR3 runs to 13 residues. Losses at the gene ends were 7 bases for V and 2 bases for J; bases not matched to a gene: 5. Per the germline V gene, CDR1 is SNHLY and CDR2 is FYNNEI. The CDR3 DNA is TGTGCCAGCAAGGGGGACAGAACCTACGAGCAGTACTTC. This codes for CASKGDRTYEQYF. Supplemented by reference TRBV2 and TRBJ2-7, the full variable domain reads EPEVTQTPSHQVTQMGQEVILRCVPISNHLYFYWYRQILGQKVEFLVSFYNNEISEKSEIFDDQFSVERPDGSNFTLKIRSTKLEDSAMYFCASKGDRTYEQYFGPGTRLTVT.

The table lists this clone with a few counts. The V call is TRBV5-1, the J call TRBJ1-5; TRBD1 matches 7 bases. Germline CDR1 SGHRS, CDR2 YFSETQ. The CDR3 loop spans 12 amino acids. Trimming took 7 bases from V and 5 from J; bases not matched to a gene: 3. The CDR3 sequence: CASQGGHQPQHF. As DNA, the CDR3 is TGCGCCAGCCAGGGGGGCCATCAGCCCCAGCATTTT. The full variable domain, in which reference TRBV5-1 and TRBJ1-5 provide the parts outside the CDR3, is KAGVTQTPRYLIKTRGQQVTLSCSPISGHRSVSWYQQTPGQGLQFLFEYFSETQRNKGNFPGRFSGRQFSNSRSEMNVSTLELGDSALYLCASQGGHQPQHFGDGTRLSIL.

This chain connects TRBV9 to TRBJ2-3, with 9 bases that match TRBD2. Trimming cost V 0 bases and J 3 bases; bases outside gene matches: 8. CDR3 length: 17 residues. Germline CDR1 is SGDLS and CDR2 is YYNGEE. The CDR3 reads CASSVAQGRGGTDTQYF. CDR3 DNA: TGTGCCAGCAGCGTAGCTCAGGGGCGGGGGGGTACAGATACGCAGTATTTT.

V gene TRBV18 combines with J gene TRBJ1-4; D remains ambiguous. Trimming shortened V by 0 bases and J by 8 bases, and 7 bases separated the two germline ends. Germline CDR1 reads KGHSH; CDR2 reads LQKENI. CDR3 length equals 13 residues. CDR3 amino acids: CASSPPVGEKLFF. The DNA of the CDR3 is TGTGCCAGCTCACCACCTGTCGGGGAAAAACTGTTTTTT.

The chain uses TRBV15 and TRBJ2-2, with TRBD1 identical over 9 bases. Germline loops: CDR1 LNHNV, CDR2 YYDKDF (reference sequence). This CDR3 is 17 amino acids long. Unmatched junction bases numbered 7, after V lost 2 bases and J lost 3 bases. The CDR3 DNA follows: TGTGCCACCAGCAGAACACCGGGACAGGGCTACACCGGGGAGCTGTTTTTT. The encoded protein is CATSRTPGQGYTGELFF.

This sequence joins TRBV19 and TRBJ1-1, with D possibly matching TRBD1 (5 bases). CDR1 is LNHDA and CDR2 is SQIVND in the germline V gene (reference sequence). This CDR3 comprises 15 residues. Trimming took off 7 bases at V and 1 base at J, with 16 bases between the two ends. CDR3 nucleotide sequence: TGTGCCAGTATTGCTGCAGACAGATGGAACACTGAAGCTTTCTTT. Its translation is CASIAADRWNTEAFF.

The chain links TRBV24-1 to TRBJ2-1; the D gene is possibly TRBD1 (5 bases). V gave up 4 bases and J gave up 7 bases, with 13 bases separating them. This CDR3 region has 14 residues. Germline assignment: CDR1 KGHDR and CDR2 SFDVKD. The CDR3 loop reads CATSDRVVRNEQFF. CDR3 nucleotide sequence: TGTGCCACCAGTGACAGGGTAGTACGGAATGAGCAGTTCTTC.